Listed here are 26 T cell receptor beta chains from one sample, sequenced in a study of identical twins. TCRdb processed the 5' RACE reads anew with MiXCR; each CDR3 protein has one entry. The table includes about 920,000 distinct CDR3 sequences, 12% detected once. These data were also filed under a second study, of yellow fever vaccine responses in identical twins.

Sequenced sample: PBMCs. The receptors were sampled from a woman aged 18-29 years in good health.

The chain is built from TRBV9 and TRBJ2-5; 8 bases are shared with TRBD2. The CDR3 loop spans 16 amino acids. Trimming at V came to 0 bases and at J to 4 bases, leaving 8 bases not matched to a gene. Germline loops: CDR1 SGDLS, CDR2 YYNGEE. CDR3 in DNA: TGTGCCAGCAGCGTAGGCCTTAGTACTAGCGGAGAGACCCAGTACTTC. Protein sequence: CASSVGLSTSGETQYF.

This clonotype occurred a few times. V is TRBV24-1 and J is TRBJ2-2; D is possibly TRBD2 (6 bases). Germline CDR1 is KGHDR and CDR2 is SFDVKD. This CDR3 comprises 17 residues. V lost 4 bases and J 6 bases, leaving 20 bases between the germline ends. The CDR3 loop is CATSDRTVGGRPGELFF. In DNA form, the CDR3 reads TGTGCCACCAGTGACCGCACCGTCGGGGGAAGACCCGGGGAGCTGTTTTTT.

In this sample, this clonotype turned up many times. The CDR3 region has the DNA TGTGCCAGCAGCATTCGGGAGGACAGCGATACGCAGTATTTT. It specifies CASSIREDSDTQYF. The chain combines TRBV7-8 with TRBJ2-3, with D perhaps matching TRBD2 (7 bases). V lost 5 bases, J lost 6 bases, and 15 bases lay in between. Germline V gene data show CDR1 as SGHVS and CDR2 as FQNEAQ. The CDR3 is 14 amino acids.

There are a few counts of this clonotype. CDR3 protein: CASSLAGGQGVYEQYF. The CDR3, as DNA: TGCGCCAGCAGCTTGGCCGGGGGACAGGGTGTATACGAGCAGTACTTC. The gene calls are TRBV5-1 and TRBJ2-7, with 9 nucleotides matching TRBD1. Per germline, CDR1 SGHRS and CDR2 YFSETQ. With V trimmed by 0 bases and J by 4 bases, 8 bases remained unmatched. This CDR3 comprises 16 residues.

This clonotype came up many times. The chain carries TRBV29-1 and TRBJ2-4; 9 bases align to TRBD1. The germline CDR1 and CDR2 sequences are SQVTM and ANQGSEA. V dropped 6 bases and J dropped 0; count of bases not matched to a gene: 21. CDR3 length equals 20 residues. CDR3 amino acids: CSVTGPPGQGYLLAKNIQYF. DNA for the CDR3: TGCAGCGTGACAGGGCCACCGGGACAGGGATATCTCCTAGCCAAAAACATTCAGTACTTC.

V usage is TRBV11-3 and J usage is TRBJ2-7; D uncertain. This CDR3 spans 12 amino acids. Germline CDR1 reads SGHNT; CDR2 reads YENEEA. Trimming cost V 1 base and J 7 bases, with 8 bases left between them. CDR3 coding DNA: TGTGCCAGCAGCTTAGTAAAGAGAGAGCAGTACTTC. Protein: CASSLVKREQYF.

The gene calls are TRBV27 and TRBJ2-2; the match to TRBD2 covers 9 bases. The CDR3 contains 16 residues. The J segment lost 0 bases and the V segment lost 9 bases, leaving 8 bases of the junction unmatched. Germline assignment: CDR1 MNHEY and CDR2 SMNVEV (reference sequence). The CDR3 sequence: CASIPSGKANTGELFF. The CDR3 coding sequence is TGTGCCAGTATACCTAGCGGGAAAGCGAACACCGGGGAGCTGTTTTTT.

A few counts support this clonotype. The CDR3 DNA is TGTGCCAGTAGGGTCCGGGACTCGCTAAGCACAGATACGCAGTATTTT. It specifies CASRVRDSLSTDTQYF. The V and J genes are TRBV19 and TRBJ2-3, with D possibly TRBD2 on 6 matching bases. Between the trimmed V and J ends, which lost 6 bases and 0 bases, there was a span of 16 bases. The CDR3 length is 16 residues. Germline loops: CDR1 LNHDA, CDR2 SQIVND (reference sequence).

This clonotype was detected only a few times. V and J are TRBV28 and TRBJ1-1; D may be TRBD1 (5 bases). The CDR3 runs to 13 residues. Trimming pared 10 bases from V and 4 bases from J, leaving 16 bases between. CDR1 MDHEN and CDR2 SYDVKM come from the germline V gene. For the CDR3, the DNA is TGTGCCACAAAGGGGTTACGTAGCACTGAAGCTTTCTTT. It encodes CATKGLRSTEAFF.

The V and J genes are TRBV4-1 and TRBJ1-1; the match to TRBD1 covers 7 bases. V lost 6 bases to trimming and J lost 8 bases; unmatched junction nucleotides: 3. Germline V gene sequence: CDR1 MGHRA, CDR2 YSYEKL. This CDR3 has 11 residues. The DNA of the CDR3 is TGCGCCAGCAGAGGGACAGAAGAAGCTTTCTTT. Its protein product is CASRGTEEAFF.

CDR3 nucleotide sequence: TGTGCCAGCAGCTTAGGGGGGAGGGGGTCTTACGAGCAGTACGTC. Translating gives CASSLGGRGSYEQYV. The V and J genes are TRBV7-8 and TRBJ2-7; a possible D gene is TRBD2 (7 bases). V was pared by 1 base and J by 4 bases, with 14 bases between. CDR1 and CDR2 from the germline V gene are SGHVS and FQNEAQ. The CDR3 has 15 amino acids.

This clonotype was counted only a few times. The chain is built from TRBV4-2 and TRBJ2-1; D remains ambiguous. The ends were cut back, 2 bases at V and 4 bases at J, with 12 bases in the middle. Germline V lookup: CDR1 LGHNA, CDR2 YNFKEQ. The CDR3 has 15 residues. CDR3 coding DNA: TGTGCCAGCAGCCAAAACGCAATGGGGTACAATGAGCAGTTCTTC. Its translation is CASSQNAMGYNEQFF.

This clonotype was picked up many times. The V and J genes are TRBV6-5 and TRBJ1-2; a possible D gene is TRBD1 (5 bases). V lost 1 base to trimming and J lost 4 bases, with 10 bases between them. In germline, CDR1 is MNHEY, CDR2 SVGAGI. The CDR3 runs 14 residues. In DNA form, the CDR3 reads TGTGCCAGCAGTTACTATGCAGGGCTCTATGGCTACACCTTC. Its translation: CASSYYAGLYGYTF.

This clonotype was counted at least ten times. This rearrangement joins TRBV28 to TRBJ2-5; 7 bases map to TRBD1. The CDR3 has 14 residues. CDR1 and CDR2 (germline): MDHEN, SYDVKM. V was clipped by 5 bases and J by 5 bases; unmatched bases: 8. In DNA, the CDR3 is TGTGCCAGCAGTCAGGACAGGTCCGTGGAGACCCAGTACTTC. Residues: CASSQDRSVETQYF.

The sample holds a few counts of this clonotype. This chain connects TRBV20-1 to TRBJ2-1, with D possibly matching TRBD1 (7 bases). Trimming shortened V by 3 bases and J by 4 bases, and 13 bases separated the two germline ends. The germline CDR1 and CDR2 sequences are DFQATT and SNEGSKA (reference sequence). CDR3 size: 14 residues. In DNA form, the CDR3 reads TGCAGTGCTAGTAAGGAGGGGGCGTACAATGAGCAGTTCTTC. Encoded protein: CSASKEGAYNEQFF.

This clonotype turned up a few times. The chain couples TRBV18 to TRBJ2-3; 9 bases match TRBD2. Germline CDR1 is KGHSH and CDR2 is LQKENI. The CDR3 has 15 residues. The trim removed 3 bases at V and 1 base at J, leaving 2 bases unmatched. CDR3 in amino acids: CASSPIAGGTDTQYF. The CDR3 DNA sequence: TGTGCCAGCTCACCTATAGCGGGGGGCACAGATACGCAGTATTTT.

This clonotype was seen a handful of times. The genes are TRBV4-1 and TRBJ2-1, with a possible D match to TRBD2 (6 bases). The CDR3 is made up of 16 amino acids. V lost 7 bases and J 0 bases, leaving 16 bases between the germline ends. Germline CDR1 is MGHRA and CDR2 is YSYEKL. CDR3 loop: CASMTTRGSSYNEQFF. CDR3 bases: TGCGCCAGCATGACCACCCGGGGGAGCTCCTACAATGAGCAGTTCTTC.

V is TRBV18 and J is TRBJ2-6; tentative D call: TRBD2 (5 bases). Germline loops: CDR1 KGHSH, CDR2 LQKENI. This CDR3 spans 17 amino acids. The germline V and J ends were trimmed by 3 bases and 0 bases, with 12 bases remaining between them. The CDR3 region has the DNA TGTGCCAGCTCACCCCCTCCGGGGATCTCTGGGGCCAACGTCCTGACTTTC. This gives the protein CASSPPPGISGANVLTF.

This clonotype was counted only a few times. The chain couples TRBV12-3 or TRBV12-4 to TRBJ2-2, with 8 positions matching TRBD1. V lost 7 bases and J lost 6; bases outside the gene matches: 7. The CDR3 sequence is 14 residues long. The DNA of the CDR3 is TGTGCCAGCATTCTTCAGGGGGCGGCCGGGGAGCTGTTTTTT. Its translation is CASILQGAAGELFF.

The chain combines TRBV10-3 with TRBJ2-4, with a weak D call TRBD2 (6 bases). The CDR3 has 17 amino acids. Germline V CDR1 and CDR2: ENHRY, SYGVKD. The V end lost 2 bases, the J end lost 4 bases, and 18 bases lay between the germline ends. DNA for the CDR3: TGTGCCATCAGTGAGGCTAAAGGAGGGCAGGGAAAAAACATTCAGTACTTC. Its translation: CAISEAKGGQGKNIQYF.

This chain connects TRBV6-1 to TRBJ2-7; 11 nucleotides agree with TRBD2. This CDR3 comprises 14 residues. The germline CDR1 and CDR2 sequences are MNHNS and SASEGT. Trimming took 2 bases from V and 6 from J; bases not matched to a gene: 3. For the CDR3, the DNA is TGTGCCAGCAGTGAAACTAGCGGGAGTTTCGAGCAGTACTTC. This encodes CASSETSGSFEQYF.

This chain joins TRBV6-1 and TRBJ2-7; 7 bases line up with TRBD1. V dropped 2 bases and J dropped 9; count of bases not matched to a gene: 13. The CDR3 spans 15 residues. Germline CDR1 is MNHNS and CDR2 is SASEGT. The DNA of the CDR3 is TGTGCCAGCAGTGAAAAAGGGGGACAGATACATGGGCAGTACTTC. Protein: CASSEKGGQIHGQYF.

The rearrangement joins TRBV12-3 or TRBV12-4 to TRBJ2-6; 13 bases fit TRBD2. The CDR3 loop spans 19 amino acids. J lost 1 base, V lost 6 bases, and 9 bases had no gene match. As DNA, the CDR3 is TGTGCCAGCAGCCGGTTGGGACTAGCGGGGAGTTCTGGGGCCAACGTCCTGACTTTC. Translated: CASSRLGLAGSSGANVLTF.

The chain carries TRBV5-1 and TRBJ2-7; TRBD1 aligns across 8 bases. The CDR3 extends over 15 amino acids. The germline V gene has CDR1 SGHRS and CDR2 YFSETQ. With V trimmed by 3 bases and J by 0 bases, 5 bases remained unmatched. The CDR3 DNA is TGCGCCAGCAGCTGGGGGGACAGGAGCTCCTACGAGCAGTACTTC. Amino acid sequence: CASSWGDRSSYEQYF.

The table lists this clonotype with a few counts. DNA for the CDR3: TGTGCCAGCAGCTTAGCCGCAGGCAGTATGAACACTGAAGCTTTCTTT. This translates into CASSLAAGSMNTEAFF. The chain links TRBV11-2 to TRBJ1-1; D call uncertain. CDR3 size: 16 residues. V shed 1 base and J shed 0 bases, with 12 bases lying between them. The V gene's germline CDR1 is SGHAT and CDR2 FQNNGV.

This clonotype was seen more than once but under ten times. The chain uses TRBV27 and TRBJ2-5, with D possibly being TRBD1 (6 bases). Trimming cost V 3 bases and J 4 bases, with 18 bases left between them. CDR1 and CDR2 (germline): MNHEY, SMNVEV (reference sequence). This CDR3 spans 16 amino acids. The DNA for the CDR3 is TGTGCCAGCAGTTTCAGGGGTCAGGTTGGGGGAGAGACCCAGTACTTC. This gives the protein CASSFRGQVGGETQYF.